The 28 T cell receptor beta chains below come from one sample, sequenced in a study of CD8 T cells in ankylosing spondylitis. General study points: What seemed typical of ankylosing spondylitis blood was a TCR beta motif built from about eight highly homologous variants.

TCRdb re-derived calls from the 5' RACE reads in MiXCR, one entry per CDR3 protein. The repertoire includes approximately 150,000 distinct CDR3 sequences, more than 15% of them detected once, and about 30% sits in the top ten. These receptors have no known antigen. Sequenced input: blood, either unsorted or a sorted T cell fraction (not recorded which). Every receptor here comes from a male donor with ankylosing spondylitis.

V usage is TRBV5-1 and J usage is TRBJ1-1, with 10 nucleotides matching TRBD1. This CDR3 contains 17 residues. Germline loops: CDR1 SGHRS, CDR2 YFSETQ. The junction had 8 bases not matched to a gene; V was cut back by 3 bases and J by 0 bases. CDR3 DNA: TGCGCCAGCAGCTCCCGGGACAGGGGTCCCCTGAACACTGAAGCTTTCTTT. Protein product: CASSSRDRGPLNTEAFF.

CDR3 in amino acids: CASSWATGGANEKLFF. CDR3 sequence (DNA): TGTGCCAGCAGCTGGGCGACGGGGGGAGCTAATGAAAAACTGTTTTTT. V usage is TRBV5-6 and J usage is TRBJ1-4, with D maybe TRBD1 (5 bases). The germline CDR1 and CDR2 sequences are SGHDT and YYEEEE. V lost 3 bases, J lost 3 bases, and 15 bases lay in between. CDR3 length: 16 residues.

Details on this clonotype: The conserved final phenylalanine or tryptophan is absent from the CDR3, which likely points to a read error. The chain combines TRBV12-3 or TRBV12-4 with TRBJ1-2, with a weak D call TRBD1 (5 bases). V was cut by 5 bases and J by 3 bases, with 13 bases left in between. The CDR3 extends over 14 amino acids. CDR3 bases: TGTGCCAGCAGTCCCCGAGGGACGGACTATGGCTACACCTTG. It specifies CASSPRGTDYGYTL.

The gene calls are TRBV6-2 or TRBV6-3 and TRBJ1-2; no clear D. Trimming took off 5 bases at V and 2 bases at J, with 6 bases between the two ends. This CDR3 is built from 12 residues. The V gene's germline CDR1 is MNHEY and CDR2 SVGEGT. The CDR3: CASSDGNYGYTF. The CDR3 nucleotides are TGTGCCAGCAGTGACGGAAACTATGGCTACACCTTC.

The CDR3 here is CASSLVYDGELFF. The CDR3 DNA sequence: TGTGCCAGCAGCTTAGTCTACGACGGGGAGCTGTTTTTT. This chain links TRBV7-2 with TRBJ2-2, with D unresolved. V was trimmed by 1 base and J by 7 bases, leaving 7 bases between them. This CDR3 is built from 13 residues. Germline values: CDR1 SGHTA, CDR2 FQGNSA.

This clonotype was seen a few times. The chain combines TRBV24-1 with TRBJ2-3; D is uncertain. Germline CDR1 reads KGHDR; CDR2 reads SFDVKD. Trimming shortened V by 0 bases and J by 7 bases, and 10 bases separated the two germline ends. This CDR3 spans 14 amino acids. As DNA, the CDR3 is TGTGCCACCAGTGATTTGGTCCCACACTATACGCAGTATTTT. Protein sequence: CATSDLVPHYTQYF.

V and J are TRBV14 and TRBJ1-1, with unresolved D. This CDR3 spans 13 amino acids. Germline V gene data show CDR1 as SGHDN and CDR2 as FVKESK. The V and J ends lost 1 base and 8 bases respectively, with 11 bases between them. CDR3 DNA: TGTGCCAGCAGCCAAGTGAGGGCTTTAGAAGCTTTCTTT. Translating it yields CASSQVRALEAFF.

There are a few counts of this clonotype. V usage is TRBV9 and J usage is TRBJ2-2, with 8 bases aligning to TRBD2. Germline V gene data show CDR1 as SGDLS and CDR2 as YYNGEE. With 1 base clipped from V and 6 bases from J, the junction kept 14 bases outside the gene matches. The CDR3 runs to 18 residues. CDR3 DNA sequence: TGTGCCAGCAGCGTATCTCGCAATCGGCGGGAGGAACCCGGGGAGCTGTTTTTT. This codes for CASSVSRNRREEPGELFF.

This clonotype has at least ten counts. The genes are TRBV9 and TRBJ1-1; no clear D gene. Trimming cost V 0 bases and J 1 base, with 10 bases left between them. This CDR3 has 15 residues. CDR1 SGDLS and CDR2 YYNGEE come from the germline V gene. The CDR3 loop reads CASSVGKGGNTEAFF. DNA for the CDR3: TGTGCCAGCAGCGTAGGGAAAGGAGGGAACACTGAAGCTTTCTTT.

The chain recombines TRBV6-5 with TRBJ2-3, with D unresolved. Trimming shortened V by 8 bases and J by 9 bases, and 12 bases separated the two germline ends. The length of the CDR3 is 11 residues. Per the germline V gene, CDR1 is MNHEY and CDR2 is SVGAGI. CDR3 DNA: TGTGCCAGCGCGGTCTTAGGGACGCAGTATTTT. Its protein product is CASAVLGTQYF.

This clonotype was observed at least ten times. In DNA form, the CDR3 reads TGTGCCAGCAGCGTAGGCCAAGATACGCAGTATTTT. Translation: CASSVGQDTQYF. The J gene is TRBJ2-3, the V gene TRBV9, with D unclear. Germline loops: CDR1 SGDLS, CDR2 YYNGEE. Trimming took 0 bases from V and 5 from J, leaving 4 bases between them. This CDR3 comprises 12 residues. Based on the CDR3 plus reference TRBV9 and TRBJ2-3, the full variable domain is DSGVTQTPKHLITATGQRVTLRCSPRSGDLSVYWYQQSLDQGLQFLIQYYNGEERAKGNILERFSAQQFPDLHSELNLSSLELGDSALYFCASSVGQDTQYFGPGTRLTVL.

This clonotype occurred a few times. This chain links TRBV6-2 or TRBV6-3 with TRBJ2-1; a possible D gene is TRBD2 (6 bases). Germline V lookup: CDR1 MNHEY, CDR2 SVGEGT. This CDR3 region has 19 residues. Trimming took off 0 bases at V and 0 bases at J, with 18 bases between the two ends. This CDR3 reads CASSYSILGGKSSYNEQFF. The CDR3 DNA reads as TGTGCCAGCAGTTACTCGATCCTTGGGGGGAAGAGCTCCTACAATGAGCAGTTCTTC.

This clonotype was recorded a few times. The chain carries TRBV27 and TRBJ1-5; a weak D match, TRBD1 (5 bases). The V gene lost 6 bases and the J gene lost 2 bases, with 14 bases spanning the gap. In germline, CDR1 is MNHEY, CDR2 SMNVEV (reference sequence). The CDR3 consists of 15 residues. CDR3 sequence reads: CASSPGWGGNQPQHF. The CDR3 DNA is TGTGCCAGCAGCCCGGGCTGGGGGGGCAATCAGCCCCAGCATTTT.

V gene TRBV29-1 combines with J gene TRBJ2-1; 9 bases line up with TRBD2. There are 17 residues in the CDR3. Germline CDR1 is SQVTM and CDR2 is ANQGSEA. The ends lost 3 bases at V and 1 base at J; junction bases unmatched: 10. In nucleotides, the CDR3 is TGCAGCGTTGACGGGACCGGACTAGCGCGGTCCTACAATGAGCAGTTCTTC. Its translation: CSVDGTGLARSYNEQFF.

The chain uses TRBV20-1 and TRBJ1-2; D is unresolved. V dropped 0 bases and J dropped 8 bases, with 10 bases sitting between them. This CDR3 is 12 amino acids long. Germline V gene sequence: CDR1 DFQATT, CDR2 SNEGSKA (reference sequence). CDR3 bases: TGCAGTGCTAGAGATCTCAGGTCAGGCTACACCTTC. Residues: CSARDLRSGYTF.

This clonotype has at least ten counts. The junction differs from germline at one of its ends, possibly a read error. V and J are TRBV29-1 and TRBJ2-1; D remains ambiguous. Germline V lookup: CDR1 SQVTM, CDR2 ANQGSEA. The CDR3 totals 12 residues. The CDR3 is CSVFTIYKEQFF. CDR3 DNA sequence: TGCAGCGTTTTTACGATCTACAAAGAGCAGTTCTTC.

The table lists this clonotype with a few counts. The CDR3 sequence: CSAISQRGFRAEAFF. In DNA, the CDR3 is TGCAGTGCTATCTCCCAACGGGGCTTTAGGGCTGAAGCTTTCTTT. The chain recombines TRBV20-1 with TRBJ1-1; D might be TRBD1 (5 bases). Between the trimmed V and J ends, which lost 4 bases and 6 bases, there was a span of 21 bases. The CDR3 contains 15 residues. CDR1 is DFQATT, CDR2 SNEGSKA, per germline (reference sequence).

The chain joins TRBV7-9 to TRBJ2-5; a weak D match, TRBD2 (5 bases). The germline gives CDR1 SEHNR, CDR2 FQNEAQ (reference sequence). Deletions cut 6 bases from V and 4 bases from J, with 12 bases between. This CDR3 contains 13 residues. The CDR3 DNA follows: TGTGCCAGCAGAGGAGAGGGAAGAGAGACCCAGTACTTC. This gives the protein CASRGEGRETQYF. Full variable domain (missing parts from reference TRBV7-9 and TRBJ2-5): DTGVSQNPRHKITKRGQNVTFRCDPISEHNRLYWYRQTLGQGPEFLTYFQNEAQLEKSRLLSDRFSAERPKGSFSTLEIQRTEQGDSAMYLCASRGEGRETQYFGPGTRLLVL.

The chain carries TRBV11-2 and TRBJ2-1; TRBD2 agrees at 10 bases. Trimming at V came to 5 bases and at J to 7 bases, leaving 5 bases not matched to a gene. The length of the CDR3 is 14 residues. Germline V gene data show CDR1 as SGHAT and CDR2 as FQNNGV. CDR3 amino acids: CASSRTSGLNEQFF. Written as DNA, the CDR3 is TGTGCCAGCAGCCGGACTAGCGGCCTTAATGAGCAGTTCTTC.

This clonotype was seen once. DNA for the CDR3: TGTGCCAGTAGGACGGACAGACGAAGCTCTGGGGCCAACGTCCTGACTTTC. Translated: CASRTDRRSSGANVLTF. The chain recombines TRBV19 with TRBJ2-6; perhaps TRBD1 as D (6 bases). The ends were cut back, 6 bases at V and 0 bases at J, with 15 bases in the middle. Germline V gene data show CDR1 as LNHDA and CDR2 as SQIVND (reference sequence). The CDR3 contains 17 residues.

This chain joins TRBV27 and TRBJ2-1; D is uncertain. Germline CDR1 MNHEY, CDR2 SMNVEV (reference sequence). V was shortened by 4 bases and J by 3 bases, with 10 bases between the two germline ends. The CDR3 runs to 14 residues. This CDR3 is CASSSPQYYNEQFF. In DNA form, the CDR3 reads TGTGCCAGCAGTTCCCCGCAGTACTACAATGAGCAGTTCTTC.

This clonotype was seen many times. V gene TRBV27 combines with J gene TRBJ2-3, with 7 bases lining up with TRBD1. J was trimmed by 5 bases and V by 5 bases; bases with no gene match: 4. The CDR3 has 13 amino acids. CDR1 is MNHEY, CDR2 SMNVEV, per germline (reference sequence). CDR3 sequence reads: CASSTYRGDTQYF. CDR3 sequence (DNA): TGTGCCAGCAGTACCTACAGGGGAGATACGCAGTATTTT.

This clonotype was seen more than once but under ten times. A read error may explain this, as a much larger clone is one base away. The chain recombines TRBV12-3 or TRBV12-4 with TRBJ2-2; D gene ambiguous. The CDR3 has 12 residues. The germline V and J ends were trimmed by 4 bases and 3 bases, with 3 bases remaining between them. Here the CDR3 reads CASSWDTGELFF. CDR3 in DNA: TGTGCCAGCAGTTGGGACACCGGGGAGCTGTTTTTT.

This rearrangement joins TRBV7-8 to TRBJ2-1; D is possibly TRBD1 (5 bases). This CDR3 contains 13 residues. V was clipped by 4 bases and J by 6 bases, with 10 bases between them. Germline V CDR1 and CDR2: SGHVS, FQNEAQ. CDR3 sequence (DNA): TGTGCCAGCAGCTCAGAGACAGTCAATGAGCAGTTCTTC. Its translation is CASSSETVNEQFF.

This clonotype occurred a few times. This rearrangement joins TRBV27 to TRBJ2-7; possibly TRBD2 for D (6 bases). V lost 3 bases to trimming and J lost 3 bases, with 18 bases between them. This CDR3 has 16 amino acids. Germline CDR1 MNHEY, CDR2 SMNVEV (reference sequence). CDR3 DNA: TGTGCCAGCAGTTTTGCGGGGTTCCAGCCCGTCTACGAGCAGTACTTC. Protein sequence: CASSFAGFQPVYEQYF.

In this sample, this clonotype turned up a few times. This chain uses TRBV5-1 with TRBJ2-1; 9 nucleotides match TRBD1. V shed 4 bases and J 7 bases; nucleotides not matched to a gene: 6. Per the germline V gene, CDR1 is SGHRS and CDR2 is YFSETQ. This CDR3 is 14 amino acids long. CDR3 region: CASSTGQGRNEQFF. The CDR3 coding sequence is TGCGCCAGCAGCACGGGACAGGGTCGAAATGAGCAGTTCTTC.

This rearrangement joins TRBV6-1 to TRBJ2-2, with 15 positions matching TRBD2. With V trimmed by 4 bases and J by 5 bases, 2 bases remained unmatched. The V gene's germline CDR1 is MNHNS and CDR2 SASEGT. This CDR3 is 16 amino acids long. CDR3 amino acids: CASSGTSGRVTGELFF. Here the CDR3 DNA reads TGTGCCAGCAGTGGGACTAGCGGGAGGGTAACCGGGGAGCTGTTTTTT.

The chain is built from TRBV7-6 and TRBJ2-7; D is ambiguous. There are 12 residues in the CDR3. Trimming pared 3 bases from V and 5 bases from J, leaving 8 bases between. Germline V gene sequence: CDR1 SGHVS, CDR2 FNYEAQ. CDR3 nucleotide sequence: TGTGCCAGCAGCTTGAGTACCCACGAGCAGTACTTC. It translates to CASSLSTHEQYF.